There are many counts of the clone carrying this T cell receptor (beta chain). Its antigen is still unknown. This beta chain turned up in a library designed for alpha chains; as an off-target read, its abundance says little. Trimming at V came to 5 bases and at J to 2 bases, leaving 5 bases not matched to a gene. Germline V gene lookup returns CDR1 SEHNR and CDR2 FQNEAQ (reference sequence). The CDR3 length is 14 residues. These data come from a study of spatial heterogeneity in lung cancer. Notes on the study in general: Within tumors, counts of expanded alpha and beta TCRs tracked tumor mutation counts.

TCRdb re-derived calls from the 5' RACE reads in MiXCR, one entry per CDR3 protein. In the table there are 13,000 or so distinct CDR3 sequences, 5.6% of which are singletons. The time point: sample taken at primary tumor resection. The sequenced sample was lung tumor tissue, obtained at surgery. This TCR derives from a female donor with early-stage non-small cell lung cancer. This sequence joins TRBV7-9 and TRBJ2-7, with 8 bases fitting TRBD1. CDR3 nucleotide sequence: TGTGCCAGCAGCCGGACAGGGTTTACCTACGAGCAGTACTTC. This encodes CASSRTGFTYEQYF.